A selection of T cell receptor beta chains follows, all from one sample in a study of blood T cell repertoires in COVID-19. Here immunoSEQ multiplex PCR was the method, and the copy in TCRdb shows in-frame clones only, minus some. The sample comprises 250,000 to 350,000 clones, roughly 87% of which are singletons, and around 9% rests with the top ten. Material for sequencing was PBMCs or T cells enriched from blood (not recorded which). The receptors were gathered from a woman aged 18-35 years who had recovered from COVID-19. The conserved cysteine and the conserved F or W are not part of the CDR3 here. Fields, in order: V gene, J gene, CDR3 protein.

>TRBV21-1|TRBJ2-7
ASSPTNRTGSEQY
>TRBV3-1/TRBV3-2|TRBJ1-6
ASSQTGGSNSPLH
>TRBV6-5|TRBJ1-3
ASRRQGTANTIY
>TRBV14|TRBJ2-7
ASSPDYTFPYEQY
>TRBV19|TRBJ2-7
ASSVTTGGRWFEQY
>TRBV7-2|TRBJ2-3
ASSLSAGGGGADTQY
>TRBV25-1|TRBJ2-7
ASSETTVSYEQY
>TRBV12-3/TRBV12-4|TRBJ2-5
ASGQLGRGTQY
>TRBV19|TRBJ1-2
ASSITGPRANYGYT
>TRBV27|TRBJ2-5
ASSFNGETQY
>TRBV3-1/TRBV3-2|TRBJ2-5
ASSQTGIETQY
>TRBV27|TRBJ1-1
ASSTSPRQFEAF
>TRBV12-3/TRBV12-4|TRBJ2-5
ASSFLQETQY
>TRBV15|TRBJ1-1
ATSPGGIKTEAF
>TRBV29-1|TRBJ1-6
SARARVGSPLH
>TRBV6-1|TRBJ2-1
ASSEERQGINEQF
>TRBV21-1|TRBJ1-3
ASSKGRTNSGNTIY
>TRBV25-1|TRBJ2-3
ASSVRGTDTQY
>TRBV20-1|TRBJ1-2
SAPGSYGYT
>TRBV4-1|TRBJ2-1
ASSRFRTSGGADEQF
>TRBV7-2|TRBJ1-1
ASSFGQGGSAAF
>TRBV5-8|TRBJ2-2
ASSLGRSNTGELF
>TRBV5-1|TRBJ1-1
ASSLGTLNTEAF
>TRBV7-2|TRBJ2-5
ASSLHRGQETQY